This TCR beta chain stems from a study of cytotoxic CD8 clonotypes in ibrutinib-treated CLL. The study, taken as a whole, reports: Baseline clonality, higher than in age-matched healthy donors, tracked circulating CD8+ T-cell counts.

The ends were cut back, 2 bases at V and 2 bases at J, with 14 bases in the middle. This CDR3 contains 15 residues. CDR1 is SGHRS and CDR2 is YFSETQ in the germline V gene. As for this clone: Its antigen is not identified.

The protocol was immunoSEQ multiplex PCR, while the TCRdb copy is restricted to in-frame clones and leaves out a portion. The sample lists some 150,000 clones, around three quarters occurring once. Sequencing used PBMCs, obtained after 12 months of ibrutinib treatment. This chain joins TRBV5-1 and TRBJ2-7, with a possible D match to TRBD1 (6 bases). The clonotype comes from a human donor with chronic lymphocytic leukemia. CDR3 sequence reads: CASSLRNRVTYEQYF. The CDR3 DNA is TGCGCCAGCAGCTTACGAAACAGGGTTACCTACGAGCAGTACTTC.